This passage covers 23 T cell receptor beta chains from one sample sequenced in a study of blood T cell repertoires in COVID-19. Profiled with immunoSEQ multiplex PCR; TCRdb holds only in-frame clones, not every one. The data hold 200,000 or so clones, with roughly 84% observed a single time. The specimen sequenced was PBMCs or T cells enriched from blood (not recorded which). The source of these receptors is a man aged 35-49 years who had recovered from COVID-19.

This chain connects TRBV5-4 to TRBJ2-3; 7 bases fit TRBD1. The germline V gene encodes CDR1 SGHNT and CDR2 YYREEE (reference sequence). The trim removed 6 bases at V and 4 bases at J, leaving 8 bases unmatched. The CDR3 is 14 amino acids. The CDR3 loop is CASTSLQGSDTQYF. DNA for the CDR3: TGTGCCAGCACCAGTTTACAGGGGTCAGATACGCAGTATTTT.

V is TRBV3-1 (or the pseudogene TRBV3-2) and J is TRBJ2-2; 11 nucleotides agree with TRBD1. Germline V lookup: CDR1 LGHDT, CDR2 YNNKEL (reference sequence). The CDR3 runs to 21 residues. The ends lost 7 bases at V and 6 bases at J; junction bases unmatched: 25. CDR3 residues: CASTQVTGGTLWGQGAGELFF. The DNA of the CDR3 is TGTGCCAGCACCCAGGTCACAGGGGGAACATTGTGGGGACAGGGGGCCGGGGAGCTGTTTTTT.

This clone is a singleton in its sample. CDR3 coding DNA: TGCGCCAGCAGTTACCCGGGACAGGGGAACGGGGAGCTGTTTTTT. Translated, it gives CASSYPGQGNGELFF. The J gene is TRBJ2-2, the V gene TRBV5-1; TRBD1 matches 10 bases. The germline gives CDR1 SGHRS, CDR2 YFSETQ. V shed 5 bases and J 7 bases; nucleotides not matched to a gene: 8. This CDR3 is 15 amino acids long.

This sequence joins TRBV11-3 and TRBJ1-5, with D perhaps matching TRBD1 (5 bases). Germline V CDR1 and CDR2: SGHNT, YENEEA. CDR3 length: 18 amino acids. Between the trimmed V and J ends, which lost 4 bases and 1 base, there was a span of 20 bases. The CDR3 DNA reads as TGTGCCAGCAGCTCTTACCCCCAGGGCCGGATAAGCAATCAGCCCCAGCATTTT. This codes for CASSSYPQGRISNQPQHF.

This clone was seen a single time. The gene calls are TRBV2 and TRBJ1-2; TRBD1 matches at 7 bases. Germline V CDR1 and CDR2: SNHLY, FYNNEI. CDR3 length: 16 amino acids. V gave up 1 base and J gave up 4 bases; unmatched junction bases: 9. CDR3 sequence (DNA): TGTGCCAGCAGTGAAGGGGGGACAGTCCCAACCTATGGCTACACCTTC. Translation gives CASSEGGTVPTYGYTF.

The chain uses TRBV28 and TRBJ1-2, with no clear D. CDR1 and CDR2 (germline): MDHEN, SYDVKM. The V and J ends lost 5 bases and 1 base respectively, with 8 bases between them. This CDR3 region has 13 residues. The CDR3 spells CASSPQVNYGYTF. CDR3 coding DNA: TGTGCCAGCAGTCCTCAGGTTAACTATGGCTACACCTTC.

This chain connects TRBV7-2 to TRBJ2-7, with TRBD2 matching 7 bases. V lost 5 bases and J lost 6; bases outside the gene matches: 7. This CDR3 has 13 amino acids. The germline CDR1 and CDR2 sequences are SGHTA and FQGNSA. The CDR3 nucleotides read TGTGCCAGCAGCCCAGGGAGGGTACCCGAGCAGTACTTC. It encodes CASSPGRVPEQYF.

The rearrangement uses TRBV4-2 and TRBJ2-2; D is unclear. Germline V gives CDR1 LGHNA, CDR2 YNFKEQ. There are 16 residues in the CDR3. Deletions cut 4 bases from V and 0 bases from J, with 12 bases between. The CDR3 loop reads CASSLYLSANTGELFF. The DNA for the CDR3 is TGTGCCAGCAGCCTTTACTTATCCGCGAACACCGGGGAGCTGTTTTTT.

Turning to this clone: A read error is likely, as this CDR3 ends without the conserved phenylalanine or tryptophan. The limits of the CDR3 on the DNA are not certain, so only TCRdb's listed CDR3 is given. The CDR3 loop reads CASSEGPGVYY. The rearrangement links TRBV2 to TRBJ1-2; the table's D gene call, TRBD1, was not cross checked with the DNA. CDR1 and CDR2 (germline): SNHLY, FYNNEI. The CDR3 length equals 11 residues, ends included.

J is TRBJ1-1 and V is TRBV6-5; D not certain. Germline CDR1 reads MNHEY; CDR2 reads SVGAGI. Trimming pared 2 bases from V and 1 base from J, leaving 5 bases between. The CDR3 runs 13 residues. The CDR3 nucleotides read TGTGCCAGCAGTTACCGGGGGAACACTGAAGCTTTCTTT. It yields the protein CASSYRGNTEAFF.

The chain recombines TRBV13 with TRBJ2-1, with TRBD2 matching 8 bases. Looked up from germline, CDR1 is PRHDT and CDR2 is FYEKMQ (reference sequence). J was trimmed by 10 bases and V by 4 bases; bases with no gene match: 3. The CDR3 totals 12 residues. The CDR3 protein is CASSSLAGEQFF. CDR3 coding DNA: TGTGCCAGCAGCTCCTTAGCGGGGGAGCAGTTCTTC.

This clone came up once. The chain joins TRBV11-3 to TRBJ2-2; 8 bases align to TRBD2. This CDR3 is built from 17 residues. Germline lookup yields CDR1 SGHNT and CDR2 YENEEA. Trimming at V came to 8 bases and at J to 1 base, leaving 12 bases not matched to a gene. As DNA, the CDR3 is TGTGCCAGCCTGTATTTAAGGAGCGGGGGGAACACCGGGGAGCTGTTTTTT. Its protein product is CASLYLRSGGNTGELFF.

V gene TRBV11-2 combines with J gene TRBJ2-4; 7 positions match TRBD1. This CDR3 region has 16 residues. The junction had 13 bases not matched to a gene; V was cut back by 6 bases and J by 5 bases. CDR1 and CDR2 (germline): SGHAT, FQNNGV. CDR3 protein: CASRERQGSAENIQYF. CDR3 nucleotides: TGTGCCAGCAGGGAACGACAGGGCAGTGCGGAAAACATTCAGTACTTC.

The chain recombines TRBV20-1 with TRBJ1-1; TRBD1 matches at 9 bases. In germline, CDR1 is DFQATT, CDR2 SNEGSKA (reference sequence). The CDR3 consists of 11 residues. Trimming at V came to 8 bases and at J to 5 bases, leaving 3 bases not matched to a gene. Here the CDR3 reads CSTQGATEAFF. The CDR3 DNA follows: TGCAGTACACAGGGGGCGACTGAAGCTTTCTTT.

As regards this clone: One end of the junction fails to match germline, which may point to a read error. The rearrangement uses TRBV19 and TRBJ2-3; TRBD2 agrees at 12 bases. The CDR3 extends over 13 amino acids. Germline V gene data show CDR1 as LNHDA and CDR2 as SQIVND (reference sequence). The CDR3 DNA sequence: TGTGCCAGTAGTAAGACTAGCGGGGGACGGTGGGATTTT. Residues: CASSKTSGGRWDF.

This clone was observed a handful of times. The J gene is TRBJ1-1, the V gene TRBV12-2. TRBV12-2 constitutes a pseudogene. The CDR3 has 18 amino acids. The CDR3 here is CASRSPDRFRGVNTEAFF. Here the CDR3 DNA reads TGTGCAAGTCGCTCCCCGGACCGATTTCGGGGGGTGAACACTGAAGCTTTCTTT.

V gene TRBV6-5 combines with J gene TRBJ1-5; D is possibly TRBD1 (5 bases). From germline, CDR1 is MNHEY and CDR2 SVGAGI. Trimming removed 6 bases from V and 6 bases from J, with 15 bases in between. This CDR3 is built from 14 residues. CDR3 nucleotides: TGTGCCAGCAGGGATTCAGGGATAATTCAGCCCCAGCATTTT. Translated: CASRDSGIIQPQHF.

This clone was counted once. V and J are TRBV2 and TRBJ1-2; D unresolved. In germline, CDR1 is SNHLY, CDR2 FYNNEI. V dropped 4 bases and J dropped 12 bases, with 12 bases sitting between them. This CDR3 has 11 amino acids. The CDR3 spells CASSVEGGNTF. The CDR3 DNA reads as TGTGCCAGCAGTGTTGAGGGTGGGAACACCTTC.

V and J are TRBV10-2 and TRBJ1-6; 9 nucleotides align to TRBD1. Germline CDR1 reads WSHSY; CDR2 reads SAAADI. V lost 9 bases and J lost 8; bases outside the gene matches: 5. The CDR3 consists of 13 residues. Here the CDR3 DNA reads TGCGCCAGTACAGGGGGCAGCGATTCACCCCTCCACTTT. This gives the protein CASTGGSDSPLHF.

The chain joins TRBV3-1 (or the pseudogene TRBV3-2) to TRBJ1-2; possible D gene TRBD1, 6 bases. V was trimmed by 5 bases and J by 8 bases, leaving 18 bases between them. CDR1 LGHDT and CDR2 YNNKEL come from the germline V gene (reference sequence). The CDR3 extends over 14 amino acids. CDR3 loop: CASSLAQGKSGYTF. CDR3 in DNA: TGTGCCAGCAGCTTGGCCCAGGGGAAGTCAGGCTACACCTTC.

The chain has TRBV4-2 and TRBJ2-3; tentatively, D is TRBD1 (6 bases). The CDR3 covers 17 residues. Germline CDR1 and CDR2: LGHNA and YNFKEQ. Trimming took 2 bases from V and 5 from J, leaving 20 bases between them. For the CDR3, the DNA is TGTGCCAGCAGCCAAATTACATCAGGGGCGAGGCTAGATACGCAGTATTTT. As protein: CASSQITSGARLDTQYF.

The chain couples TRBV9 to TRBJ1-3; the D is unclear. The ends were cut back, 0 bases at V and 0 bases at J, with 4 bases in the middle. The CDR3 runs to 14 residues. Germline CDR1 and CDR2: SGDLS and YYNGEE. CDR3 bases: TGTGCCAGCAGCGTAGACACCTCTGGAAACACCATATATTTT. Amino acids: CASSVDTSGNTIYF.

As for this clone: The identical CDR3 is also encoded by other nucleotide sequences in the sample. CDR3 DNA: TGTGCCAGCAGTGAAACAGGGGGAAATCAGCCCCAGCATTTT. Protein: CASSETGGNQPQHF. The chain uses TRBV2 and TRBJ1-5, with 8 bases identical to TRBD1. V trimming: 2 bases; J trimming: 4 bases; junction bases outside the gene matches: 1. The CDR3 sequence is 14 residues long. In germline, CDR1 is SNHLY, CDR2 FYNNEI.